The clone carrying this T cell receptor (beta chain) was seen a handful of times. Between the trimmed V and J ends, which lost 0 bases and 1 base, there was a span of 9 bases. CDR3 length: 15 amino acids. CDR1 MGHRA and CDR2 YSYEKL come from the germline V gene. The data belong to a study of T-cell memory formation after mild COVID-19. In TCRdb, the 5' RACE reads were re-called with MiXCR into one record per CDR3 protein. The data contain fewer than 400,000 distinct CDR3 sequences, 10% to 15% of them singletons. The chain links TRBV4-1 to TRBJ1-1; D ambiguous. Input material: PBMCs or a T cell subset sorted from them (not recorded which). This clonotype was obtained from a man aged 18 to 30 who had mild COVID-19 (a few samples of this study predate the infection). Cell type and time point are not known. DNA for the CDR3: TGCGCCAGCAGCCAAGATCCTTCGGGGAACACTGAAGCTTTCTTT. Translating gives CASSQDPSGNTEAFF.